Below, one T cell receptor (beta chain) is given with its context. The specificity of this receptor is unknown. Base quality data are lacking; no much larger clone is found one base away. This record belongs to a study of CD8+CD57+ T cells in acquired aplastic anemia listed by TCRdb under 2018. Study-level background: On average, sorted CD4+ and CD8+ cells yielded around 3.5 ug of extracted DNA, with a range of roughly 0.18 to 30 ug. Mean read counts for healthy donor samples were approximately 10 million for CD4+ cells and around 11 million for CD8+ cells. Points the paper makes about the study in general: Between patients and healthy controls, no significant difference in CD8+ Simpson's diversity was found (P=0.060). Roughly 29 CD8+ CDR3 sequences were shared between patients and controls but appeared highly expressed in patients and within their immunodominant clones.

TCR repertoires of sorted CD4+ and CD8+ blood T cells from severe aplastic anemia patients and healthy subjects were deep-sequenced in the study. Ficoll-Paque density gradient centrifugation was used to isolate peripheral blood mononuclear cells. Before DNA extraction, CD4+ and CD8+ T cells were sorted by FACS or by magnetic beads. TCR beta VDJ combination and CDR3 sequence profiling used genomic DNA as the template. TCR repertoire sequencing was run on an Illumina HiSeq 2000. The authors' analysis ran thus. Repertoires were assessed using TRBV/TRBJ rearrangement plots, CDR3 size and DJ length profiles, and Simpson's diversity index. The immunodominant clone was defined as the most abundant DNA sequence in deep sequencing data. CDR3 amino acid sequences were checked for sharing across subjects and were also compared against the VDJdb database and published repertoires. The public reads were reanalyzed by TCRdb: fastp trimming at Q25, MiXCR alignment, in-frame beta chains only. Identical CDR3 protein sequences are pooled into one entry, listed with their most common genes and DNA. The V and J calls reflect TCRdb's pipeline rather than the authors' work. Across this sample there are 150,000 to 200,000 distinct CDR3 sequences, with roughly 63% seen only once. Jointly, the top ten make up 45% of the sample.

Sequenced input: sorted CD4+, CD8+, or CD8+CD57+ T cells (not recorded which) from PBMCs. The clonotype was recovered from a human donor in good health.

This receptor carries the CDR3 CASRTGTGGGKTQYF. The DNA sequence follows: TGTGCCAGTAGGACCGGGACAGGGGGAGGAAAGACCCAGTACTTC. Rearrangement joined TRBV19 to TRBJ2-5, and 11 junctional nucleotides match TRBD1. The CDR3 covers 15 residues, taking in both the cysteine and the phenylalanine. Just the 45-base CDR3 DNA is kept, in frame starting at base 1. CDR1 and CDR2 were assigned from the germline V gene (reference sequence) as LNHDA and SQIVND. V trim: 6 bases; J trim: 6 bases; unmatched bases: 9.